This entry is about one T cell receptor (beta chain). Its antigen is not identified. The entry originates in a study of shared clonotypes between healthy human individuals. Donors had no recently reported acute infections or vaccinations and were HIV-negative. The authors divided CD4+ cells into CD45RA+ naive and CD45RA-negative memory subsets. Assay: immunoSEQ multiplex PCR; the TCRdb copy retains only in-frame clones and omits some. The table has over 1.5 million clones, 98% seen once. Findings and caveats of the study: Relative to their counterparts shared across all four donors, non-shared clonotypes exhibited diminished generation probabilities. Across subsets, estimated richness was generally greater for naive than for memory populations.

V lost 6 bases and J 8 bases, leaving 17 bases between the germline ends. The germline gives CDR1 LNHNV, CDR2 YYDKDF (reference sequence). The CDR3 loop spans 14 amino acids. The chain couples TRBV15 to TRBJ2-1; TRBD2 might be the D (6 bases). The sequence derives from a man in his thirties or forties in good health. The sample consisted of naive CD4+ T cells sorted from blood. Subset denoted: CD45RA+ positively selected. The CDR3 here is CATSLREWRDEQFF. The CDR3 region has the DNA TGTGCCACCAGTCTTCGGGAGTGGCGGGATGAGCAGTTCTTC.